A selection of T cell receptor beta chains follows, all from one sample in a study of T cell responses to AZD1222 COVID-19 vaccine. Profiled with immunoSEQ multiplex PCR; TCRdb holds only in-frame clones, not every one. The sample carries 100,000 to 150,000 clones, around 92% recorded once. Material: peripheral blood, obtained 28 days after the second AZD1222 dose. Receptors originate from an adult who received the AZD1222 COVID-19 vaccine. CDR3s include the opening cysteine and the closing phenylalanine or tryptophan. A D gene is named only where the DNA matches it firmly.

J,D,V,CDR3,DNA
TRBJ1-5,-,TRBV4-1,CASSQESGFGNQPQHF,TGCGCCAGCAGCCAAGAATCGGGATTTGGCAATCAGCCCCAGCATTTT
TRBJ1-1,-,TRBV5-1,CASSLAGEAFF,TGCGCCAGCAGCTTGGCCGGTGAAGCTTTCTTT
TRBJ1-1,-,TRBV19,CASYGAANTEAFF,TGTGCCAGCTACGGTGCGGCGAACACTGAAGCTTTCTTT
TRBJ1-2,TRBD1,TRBV28,CASSLRTGMGGYTF,TGTGCCAGCAGCCTCAGGACAGGGATGGGAGGCTACACCTTC
TRBJ1-5,-,TRBV15,CATSRDSDQPQHF,TGTGCCACCAGCAGAGACTCCGATCAGCCCCAGCATTTT
TRBJ2-1,TRBD1,TRBV27,CASSSGTGGSYNEQFF,TGTGCCAGCAGCTCCGGGACAGGGGGTTCCTACAATGAGCAGTTCTTC
TRBJ1-2,-,TRBV18,CASSPGQDNYGYTF,TGTGCCAGCTCACCAGGGCAAGACAACTATGGCTACACCTTC
TRBJ2-5,-,TRBV9,CASSVGPNQETQYF,TGTGCCAGCAGCGTAGGGCCCAACCAAGAGACCCAGTACTTC
TRBJ1-2,TRBD1,TRBV29-1,CSVGQGHGYTF,TGCAGCGTCGGACAGGGACATGGCTACACCTTC
TRBJ1-4,TRBD1,TRBV3-1/TRBV3-2,CATSRGTTNEKLFF,TGTGCCACAAGCAGGGGGACAACTAATGAAAAACTGTTTTTT
TRBJ2-4,-,TRBV5-1,CASSLSGQQNIQYF,TGCGCCAGCAGCTTGTCCGGACAACAAAACATTCAGTACTTC
TRBJ1-3,TRBD1,TRBV19,CASTDRTGTSGNTIYF,TGTGCCAGTACAGACCGGACAGGAACCTCTGGAAACACCATATATTTT
TRBJ1-1,-,TRBV28,CASSLRVPRIAFF,TGTGCCAGCAGTTTACGGGTCCCCAGAATCGCTTTCTTT
TRBJ2-7,-,TRBV11-2,CASSVRDTLEQYF,TGTGCCAGCAGCGTCCGGGACACCCTCGAGCAGTACTTC
TRBJ2-7,-,TRBV6-5,CASSYSSPGYEQYF,TGTGCCAGCAGTTACTCGTCTCCAGGGTACGAGCAGTACTTC
TRBJ2-5,-,TRBV4-2,CASSQVSGRETQYF,TGTGCCAGCAGCCAAGTCTCGGGGCGAGAGACCCAGTACTTC
TRBJ2-1,TRBD1,TRBV15,CATSRVRTGAYNEQFF,TGTGCCACCAGCAGAGTCCGGACAGGGGCCTACAATGAGCAGTTCTTC